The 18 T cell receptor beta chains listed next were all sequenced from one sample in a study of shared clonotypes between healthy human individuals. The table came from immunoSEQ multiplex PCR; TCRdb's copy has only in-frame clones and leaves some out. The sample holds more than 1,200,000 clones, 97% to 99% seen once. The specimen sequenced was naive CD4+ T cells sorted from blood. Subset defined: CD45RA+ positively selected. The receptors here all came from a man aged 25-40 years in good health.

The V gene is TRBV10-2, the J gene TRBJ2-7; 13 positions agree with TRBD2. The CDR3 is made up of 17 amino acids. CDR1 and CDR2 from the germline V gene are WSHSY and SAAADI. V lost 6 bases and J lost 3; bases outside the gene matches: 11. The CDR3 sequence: CASRGLAGRGSHYEQYF. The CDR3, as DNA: TGCGCCAGCAGGGGACTAGCGGGACGAGGGTCCCACTACGAGCAGTACTTC.

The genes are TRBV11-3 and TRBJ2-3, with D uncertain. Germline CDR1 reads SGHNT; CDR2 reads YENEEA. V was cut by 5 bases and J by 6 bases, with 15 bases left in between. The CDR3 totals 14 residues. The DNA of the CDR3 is TGTGCCAGCAGCCCATTCTCCCAAGGGGATACGCAGTATTTT. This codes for CASSPFSQGDTQYF.

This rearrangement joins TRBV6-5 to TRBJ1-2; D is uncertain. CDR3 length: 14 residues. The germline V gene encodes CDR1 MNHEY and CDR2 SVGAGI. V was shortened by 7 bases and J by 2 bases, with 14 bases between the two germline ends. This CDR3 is CASNPRTGNYGYTF. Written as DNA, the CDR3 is TGTGCCAGCAATCCAAGGACGGGGAACTATGGCTACACCTTC.

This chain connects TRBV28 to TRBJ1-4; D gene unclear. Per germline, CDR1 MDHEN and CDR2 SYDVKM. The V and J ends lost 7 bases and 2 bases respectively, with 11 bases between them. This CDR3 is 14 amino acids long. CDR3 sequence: CASIQSGTNEKLFF. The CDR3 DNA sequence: TGTGCCAGCATTCAATCCGGGACTAATGAAAAACTGTTTTTT. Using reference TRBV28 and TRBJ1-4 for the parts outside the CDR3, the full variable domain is DVKVTQSSRYLVKRTGEKVFLECVQDMDHENMFWYRQDPGLGLRLIYFSYDVKMKEKGDIPEGYSVSREKKERFSLILESASTNQTSMYLCASIQSGTNEKLFFGSGTQLSVL.

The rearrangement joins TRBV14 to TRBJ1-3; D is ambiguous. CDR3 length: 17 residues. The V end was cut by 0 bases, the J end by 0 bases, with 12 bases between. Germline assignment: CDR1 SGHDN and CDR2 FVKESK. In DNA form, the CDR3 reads TGTGCCAGCAGCCAAGATCCAGGTCTCGGCTCTGGAAACACCATATATTTT. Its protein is CASSQDPGLGSGNTIYF.

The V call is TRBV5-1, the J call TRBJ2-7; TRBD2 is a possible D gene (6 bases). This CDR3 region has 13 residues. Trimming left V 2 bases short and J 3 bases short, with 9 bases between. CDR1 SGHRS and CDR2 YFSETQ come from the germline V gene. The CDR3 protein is CASSFRGNYEQYF. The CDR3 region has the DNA TGCGCCAGCAGCTTTCGGGGGAACTACGAGCAGTACTTC.

The CDR3 DNA reads TGCGCCAGCGAGGGACTGACGGGGGGATACAATGAGCAGTTCTTC. Translating gives CASEGLTGGYNEQFF. The V and J genes are TRBV5-1 and TRBJ2-1; 7 positions agree with TRBD2. The CDR3 extends over 15 amino acids. Losses at the gene ends were 7 bases for V and 4 bases for J; bases not matched to a gene: 11. Germline CDR1 and CDR2: SGHRS and YFSETQ.

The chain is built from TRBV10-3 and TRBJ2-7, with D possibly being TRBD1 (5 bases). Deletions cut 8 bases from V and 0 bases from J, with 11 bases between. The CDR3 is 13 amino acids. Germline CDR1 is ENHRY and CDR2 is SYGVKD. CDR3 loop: CAISDSISYEQYF. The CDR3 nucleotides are TGTGCCATCTCAGACAGCATCTCCTACGAGCAGTACTTC.

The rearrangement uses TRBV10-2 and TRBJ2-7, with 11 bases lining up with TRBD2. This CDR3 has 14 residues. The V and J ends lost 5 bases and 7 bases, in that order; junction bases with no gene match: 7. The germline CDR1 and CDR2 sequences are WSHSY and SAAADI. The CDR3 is CASSPTSGVREQYF. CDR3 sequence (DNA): TGCGCCAGCAGTCCGACTAGCGGGGTGAGAGAGCAGTACTTC.

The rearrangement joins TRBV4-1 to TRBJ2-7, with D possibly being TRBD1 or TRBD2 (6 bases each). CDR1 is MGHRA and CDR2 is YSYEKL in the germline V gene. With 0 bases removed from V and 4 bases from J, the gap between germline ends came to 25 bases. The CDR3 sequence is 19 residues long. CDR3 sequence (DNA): TGCGCCAGCAGCCAAGATTTGGCCGATTGGGGGGCTGAGGATTACGAGCAGTACTTC. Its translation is CASSQDLADWGAEDYEQYF.

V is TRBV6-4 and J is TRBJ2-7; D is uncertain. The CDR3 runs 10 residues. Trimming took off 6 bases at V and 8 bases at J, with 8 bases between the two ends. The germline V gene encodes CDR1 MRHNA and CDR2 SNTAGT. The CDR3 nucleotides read TGTGCCAGCAGAAGGGAAAAGCAGTACTTC. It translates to CASRREKQYF.

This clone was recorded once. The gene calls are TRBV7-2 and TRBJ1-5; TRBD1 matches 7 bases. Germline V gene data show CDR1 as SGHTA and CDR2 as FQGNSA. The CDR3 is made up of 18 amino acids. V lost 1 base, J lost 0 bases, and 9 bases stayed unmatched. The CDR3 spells CASSLEVGRGSSNQPQHF. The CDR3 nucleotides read TGTGCCAGCAGCTTAGAGGTTGGCAGGGGGTCTAGCAATCAGCCCCAGCATTTT.

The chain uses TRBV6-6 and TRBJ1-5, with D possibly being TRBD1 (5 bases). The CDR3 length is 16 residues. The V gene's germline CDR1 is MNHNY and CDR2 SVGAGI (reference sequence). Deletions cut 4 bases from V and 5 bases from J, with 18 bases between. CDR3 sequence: CASSSPGVPKDQPQHF. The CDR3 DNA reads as TGTGCCAGCAGTTCCCCGGGGGTACCTAAGGATCAGCCCCAGCATTTT.

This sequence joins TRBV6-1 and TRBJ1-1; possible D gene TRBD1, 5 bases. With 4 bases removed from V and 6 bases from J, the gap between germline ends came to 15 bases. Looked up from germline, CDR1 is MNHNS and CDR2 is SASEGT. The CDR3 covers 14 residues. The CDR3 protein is CASSAPGTVSEAFF. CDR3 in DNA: TGTGCCAGCAGTGCCCCCGGGACGGTATCTGAAGCTTTCTTT.

The CDR3 sequence is CASSSGGDTQYF. The CDR3 coding sequence is TGTGCCAGCAGCTCTGGAGGAGATACGCAGTATTTT. The V gene is TRBV7-2, the J gene TRBJ2-3, with D perhaps TRBD2 (5 bases). The germline V gene encodes CDR1 SGHTA and CDR2 FQGNSA. The CDR3 contains 12 residues. V was cut by 4 bases and J by 5 bases, with 7 bases left in between.

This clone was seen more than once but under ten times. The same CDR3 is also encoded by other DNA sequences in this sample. In nucleotides, the CDR3 is TGTGCCAGCAGTGGAGACACCGGGGAGCTGTTTTTT. It is translated as CASSGDTGELFF. The chain employs TRBV2 and TRBJ2-2; D is undetermined. The CDR3 consists of 12 residues. Trimming cost V 4 bases and J 3 bases, with 3 bases left between them. Germline CDR1 is SNHLY and CDR2 is FYNNEI.

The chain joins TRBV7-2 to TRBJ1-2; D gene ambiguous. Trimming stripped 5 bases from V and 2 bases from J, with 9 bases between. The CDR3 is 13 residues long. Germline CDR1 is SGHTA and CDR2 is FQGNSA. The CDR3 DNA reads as TGTGCCAGCAGCCCCCCGACGAACTATGGCTACACCTTC. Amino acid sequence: CASSPPTNYGYTF.

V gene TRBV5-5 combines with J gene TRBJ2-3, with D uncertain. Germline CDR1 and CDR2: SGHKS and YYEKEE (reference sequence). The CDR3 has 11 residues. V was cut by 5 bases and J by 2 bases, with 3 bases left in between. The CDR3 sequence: CASRFTDTQYF. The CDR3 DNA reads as TGTGCCAGCAGGTTCACAGATACGCAGTATTTT.